The rows below give T cell receptor beta chains drawn from one sample of a study of cytomegalovirus exposure and HLA in healthy donors. The assay was immunoSEQ multiplex PCR, and TCRdb's table has in-frame clones only and misses some. Among some 170,000 clones, 79% were seen once, and the ten largest hold around 1.9%. The sequenced sample was PBMCs. The source of these receptors is a man aged 40-55 years in good health and CMV-seronegative. CDR3s include the opening cysteine and the closing phenylalanine or tryptophan. D genes are given only for firm matches. Clone size is shown for a subset of rows, as once, few, many or a class of expanded clone.

TRBV5-1,TRBJ2-3,TRBD1,-,TGCGCCAGCAGCTCCGACAGGGCAGGGGATACGCAGTATTTT,CASSSDRAGDTQYF
TRBV10-3,TRBJ2-7,TRBD2,-,TGTGCCATCAGTGGGGCCTCCGGGACTAGCGCCACAGGGGACTACGAGCAGTACTTC,CAISGASGTSATGDYEQYF
TRBV29-1,TRBJ1-2,-,-,TGCAGCGTGTTAGGGCCCGAACGACAGACGTATGGCTACACCTTC,CSVLGPERQTYGYTF
TRBV5-1,TRBJ2-1,TRBD1,-,TGCGCCAGCAGCCCCCAGGGACAGGGAACCCGCTCCTACAATGAGCAGTTCTTC,CASSPQGQGTRSYNEQFF
TRBV21-1,TRBJ2-1,-,-,TGTGCCAGCAGCAAAGAGGACTACGGAAGCTCCTACAATGAGCAGTTCTTC,CASSKEDYGSSYNEQFF
TRBV18,TRBJ1-2,-,-,TGTGCCAGCACAAGGGACAACTCTGATTATGGCTACACCTTC,CASTRDNSDYGYTF
TRBV2,TRBJ2-1,TRBD2,few,TGTGCCAGCAAGCCAGCGGGGTCCTACAATGAGCAGTTCTTC,CASKPAGSYNEQFF
TRBV7-9,TRBJ1-1,-,-,TGTGCCAGCAGCTTAGTTGGAGACCCCCTCCCGGAGGCTTTCTTT,CASSLVGDPLPEAFF
TRBV10-3,TRBJ1-2,-,-,TGTGCCATCGGGCAGGGTGGATCTTCCTATGGCTACACCTTC,CAIGQGGSSYGYTF
TRBV29-1,TRBJ2-1,TRBD1,-,TGCAGCGTTGGACAGGGTCTAAGTGAGCAGTTCTTC,CSVGQGLSEQFF